This TCR beta chain is drawn from a study of blood T cell repertoires in COVID-19 (dated by TCRdb to 2018 to 2020). Study-wide context: Samples covering the acute and convalescent phases of COVID-19 were provided by collaborators in the United States, Italy and Spain. The material from the prospective study consisted of cDNA or gDNA derived from T cells, B-cell-depleted T cells, or PBMCs. Deeply sampled blood TCRbeta repertoires from subjects exposed to, actively infected with, or recovered from COVID-19 were included in the dataset. The repertoires were released in a freely available public database meant as a resource for research on the immune response to SARS-CoV-2. Samples were obtained from the ongoing ImmuneRACE study (first 160 participants) and from some 1,200 subjects provided by 6 global collaborators. A de-identified subject ID, COVID-19 status, age in years and sex were almost always included in the sample metadata. HLA class I and class II types, where available, came from metadata supplied by the sample provider rather than from assay-based typing.

TCRbeta CDR3 regions were amplified from genomic DNA using the immunoSEQ Assay, a bias-controlled multiplex PCR. Regarding the original processing steps: The number of nucleated cells in each sample was estimated from the amplification of reference gene primers within the assay. Sequence reads were collapsed and filtered to measure the absolute abundance of every unique TCRbeta CDR3 rearrangement. For each sample, productive Simpson clonality was calculated as the square root of Simpson's diversity index across productive rearrangements. Entries here come from immuneACCESS through TCRdb and include only in-frame sequences with V and J called. Some clones fail to appear in such tables; in the studies checked, an unresolved V gene covers under half of the shortfall, and the cause of the remainder is unknown. V and J calls and clone size follow that table, whereas D and trimming were derived from the DNA. The table for this sample lists about 120,000 clones; around 79% of them were counted only once. The ten top clones hold roughly 2.1% of the sample.

Each collaborating institution followed its own protocols to collect whole blood in K2EDTA tubes. Collaborator samples were shipped for TCRbeta analysis as frozen whole blood, isolated PBMCs, or DNA extracted from either sample type. What the work shows at the level of the full study, not this receptor alone: The amount of clinical and demographic metadata varied by source and participant and was provided uncurated.

Remarks on this clone: Its antigen remains unidentified. There are no base qualities to consult, and no much larger clone falls within one base.

Taken from the germline V gene (reference sequence), the CDR1 and CDR2 loops are LNHDA and SQIVND. The CDR3 goes from the cysteine to the phenylalanine over 13 residues. Only the CDR3 portion is preserved as DNA: 39 bases, with reading frame beginning at the first base. Clipping removes 6 bases from V and 7 bases from J, with 6 as the unmatched junction base count. The TCR sequence derives from a man aged 65 to 79 with acute or convalescent COVID-19. The sequence joins TRBV19 to TRBJ2-3, with TRBD1 matching 8 junction bases. The sample consisted of peripheral blood. The nucleotide sequence is given as TGTGCCAGTAGCCGACAGGGGAGTCATACGCAGTATTTT. It translates to CASSRQGSHTQYF.